This record looks at one T cell receptor beta chain sequence and its context. This sample also contains other DNA sequences that code for the same CDR3. V was clipped by 0 bases and J by 4 bases, with 8 bases between them. The CDR3 sequence is 15 residues long. Germline-derived CDR1 and CDR2 are SGDLS and YYNGEE. The data stem from a study of cytomegalovirus exposure and HLA in healthy donors. Looking at the study overall: Out of about 190 million T cells, an earlier analysis found about 120 million unique TCR beta sequences in total.

The study ran its PCR with 60 Vbeta and 13 Jbeta primers. Repertoires were generated with immunoSEQ multiplex PCR, while TCRdb's copy carries only in-frame clones and drops some. Seen here are about 41,000 clones, 81% observed once, and the top ten hold approximately 3%. The specimen sequenced was PBMCs. The genes are TRBV9 and TRBJ1-6, with D unresolved. This clonotype was sampled from a man aged 45-60 years in good health and CMV-seronegative. DNA of the CDR3: TGTGCCAGCAGCGTAGGAGACACTTATAATTCACCCCTCCACTTT. Its translation: CASSVGDTYNSPLHF.